Described below is a single T cell receptor (beta chain) sequence and its context. This clone was counted ten times or more. Its antigen has not been determined. Per-base quality was not reported, and no clone a single base away is much larger than it. Each donor gave one peripheral blood draw, averaging roughly 120 mL, which was collected into heparinised tubes. Using a panel that included CD45RO, CCR7, CD25, CD127, CD95 and CD27, naive, central memory, regulatory and stem cell-like memory CD4+ T cells were sorted on a BD FACSAria II. Every sorted population had a purity above 95%. PBMCs were isolated right away by Lymphoprep density gradient centrifugation and were stained directly, without culture. To minimize batch effects, samples were stained and sorted in pairs, one healthy donor with one patient per experiment. This sample is drawn from a study of beta chain features in type 1 diabetes (dated by TCRdb to 2016 to 2018). In the study overall: Mean age, gender distribution, total cell number and subset yield were not different between patients and healthy donors. A total of roughly 98,000,000 sorted cells were examined across all samples, and a strong correlation was observed between cell number per subset and RNA yield. The study compared the TCRB repertoires of sorted circulating CD4+ T cell subsets in recently diagnosed type 1 diabetes patients with those in matched healthy donors. Whereas all 30 or so donors provided naive and central memory subsets, regulatory and stem cell-like memory subsets were isolated from just 8 patients and about 8 healthy donors. General findings and caveats noted by the study authors: In all four CD4+ subsets, TCRB CDR3 length was moderately but significantly shorter in type 1 diabetes patients. Because cDNA was sequenced instead of genomic DNA, activated cells with high expression could be over-represented, although the groups did not differ in activation or CD3 levels. Patients with type 1 diabetes made fewer insertions and deleted more nucleotides at VDJ recombination sites, implying thymic rearrangement abnormalities. PCR may preferentially amplify shorter templates, but because patient and control samples were amplified and corrected together, any resulting skew would affect both groups equally. Because the HLA sub-analyses included only small numbers of individuals, any influence of HLA type on TCRB rearrangement was left unresolved. The naive, central memory and regulatory TCRB repertoires appeared to resemble one another more closely among patients than among healthy donors.

The entire isolated RNA was reverse transcribed using the High Capacity cDNA Reverse Transcription Kit, and thus expressed TCRB transcripts were sequenced. Deep immunoSEQ sequencing was applied to naive, central memory and regulatory T cell samples, giving an average of around 4 million total reads per sample. Sorted cells were lysed in RLT buffer and RNA was extracted with DNase-treated RNeasy Micro or Mini kits, depending on cell number. Each cell subset was processed on its own to prevent cross-contamination, while patient and healthy donor samples were processed together. The immunoSEQ multiplex PCR was used to amplify TCRB sequences from cDNA, yielding 87-bp fragments that span the CDR3 region. Amplicons were sequenced on the Illumina HiSeq platform. The paper's processing steps were these. Synthetic template baselines were used to correct PCR bias computationally, reads within Hamming distance 2 were collapsed, and singletons that could not be merged were discarded. By aligning reads against IMGT, V, D and J genes, CDR3 length, and insertions or deletions at six rearrangement sites were assigned. Within each subset, clonotype counts were normalized to sorted cell number, after which true diversity and Gini coefficients were computed with the tcR R package. The overlap coefficient, calculated on TCRB nucleotide sequences, was used to quantify repertoire sharing. TCRdb provides this immuneACCESS table in a form limited to in-frame rearrangements. Some clones are lacking; in checked studies, under half of them reflect an unresolved V gene, and why the rest are absent is not known. Clone size and the V and J calls come from that table; the DNA yielded D and trimming. The sample records 240,000 or so clones, around 26% of which are singletons. Approximately 4% of the sample goes to the ten largest clones.

Germline trimming amounts to 4 bases on V and 6 bases on J, with 8 as the count of junction bases outside the gene matches. From a lookup of the germline V gene, CDR1 and CDR2 are SGHTA and FQGNSA. The CDR3 sequence holds 15 residues, the cysteine and phenylalanine included. The DNA shown is the 45-base CDR3, in frame from base 1. The chain uses TRBV7-2 and TRBJ2-1; 8 central nucleotides agree with TRBD2. The sequencing input was central memory CD4+ T cells from blood. The clonotype comes from a man aged 25-45 years in good health. The sequenced DNA is TGTGCCAGCAGCTACTACCTCCGGGGGGGCAATGAGCAGTTCTTC. It translates as CASSYYLRGGNEQFF.